Each of the 29 T cell receptor beta chains below was sequenced from the same sample in a study of control samples from healthy donors and cancer patients. Produced via immunoSEQ multiplex PCR; TCRdb's table is partial and in-frame only. The sample includes about 120,000 clones, 85% to 95% of them seen just once. What was sequenced was PBMCs. These receptors all come from a man aged 80 or over with head and neck cancer.

CDR3: CASSDRAGVGYTF. The DNA of the CDR3 is TGTGCCAGCAGCGACAGGGCAGGGGTCGGCTACACCTTC. The chain joins TRBV25-1 to TRBJ1-2, with 7 bases identical to TRBD1. Trimming cost V 6 bases and J 8 bases; bases outside gene matches: 9. Germline loops: CDR1 MGHDK, CDR2 SYGVNS. This CDR3 is 13 amino acids long.

The chain joins TRBV2 to TRBJ1-2; 8 bases are shared with TRBD1. The CDR3 has 14 amino acids. Germline CDR1 is SNHLY and CDR2 is FYNNEI. The V gene end was trimmed by 0 bases and the J gene end by 10 bases; junction bases not matched to a gene: 7. DNA for the CDR3: TGTGCCAGCAGTGAAGCCAGGACAGGGTGGGCCTACACCTTC. It specifies CASSEARTGWAYTF. The full variable domain, in which reference TRBV2 and TRBJ1-2 provide the parts outside the CDR3, is EPEVTQTPSHQVTQMGQEVILRCVPISNHLYFYWYRQILGQKVEFLVSFYNNEISEKSEIFDDQFSVERPDGSNFTLKIRSTKLEDSAMYFCASSEARTGWAYTFGSGTRLTVV.

J is TRBJ1-1 and V is TRBV27; 10 bases agree with TRBD1. The germline V gene has CDR1 MNHEY and CDR2 SMNVEV (reference sequence). Trimming took 6 bases from V and 3 from J; bases not matched to a gene: 10. The CDR3 extends over 16 amino acids. CDR3 in DNA: TGTGCCAGCAGCCGGGGACAGGGGATCCACTACACTGAAGCTTTCTTT. It yields the protein CASSRGQGIHYTEAFF.

J is TRBJ2-3 and V is TRBV7-8; TRBD1 matches 7 bases. Germline CDR1 is SGHVS and CDR2 is FQNEAQ. Losses at the gene ends were 5 bases for V and 1 base for J; bases not matched to a gene: 3. The CDR3 spans 14 residues. CDR3 sequence (DNA): TGTGCCAGCAGCCGAGGACAGGGCACAGATACGCAGTATTTT. Translating gives CASSRGQGTDTQYF.

With respect to this clone: Within the sample, other DNA sequences also encode this same CDR3. The gene calls are TRBV19 and TRBJ1-6; D not certain. V was cut by 6 bases and J by 0 bases, with 18 bases left in between. This CDR3 has 18 amino acids. The germline gives CDR1 LNHDA, CDR2 SQIVND (reference sequence). As DNA, the CDR3 is TGTGCCAGTAGGAGTAACCGGGCCCTAGACTCCTATAATTCACCCCTCCACTTT. Protein sequence: CASRSNRALDSYNSPLHF.

This clone was seen only a few times. V is TRBV19 and J is TRBJ1-1; possible D gene TRBD1, 6 bases. Between the trimmed V and J ends, which lost 5 bases and 5 bases, there was a span of 18 bases. Germline V gene lookup returns CDR1 LNHDA and CDR2 SQIVND (reference sequence). The CDR3 length is 15 residues. CDR3 sequence reads: CASSPSYRVGTEAFF. CDR3 bases: TGTGCCAGTAGTCCCTCGTACAGGGTCGGGACTGAAGCTTTCTTT. Looking up the rest from reference TRBV19 and TRBJ1-1 gives the full variable domain: DGGITQSPKYLFRKEGQNVTLSCEQNLNHDAMYWYRQDPGQGLRLIYYSQIVNDFQKGDIAEGYSVSREKKESFPLTVTSAQKNPTAFYLCASSPSYRVGTEAFFGQGTRLTVV.

The chain couples TRBV19 to TRBJ2-3; 8 bases align to TRBD1. CDR1 is LNHDA, CDR2 SQIVND, per germline (reference sequence). The CDR3 has 14 amino acids. The V segment lost 4 bases and the J segment 5 bases; nucleotides outside the gene matches: 5. The CDR3 bases are TGTGCCAGTAGTAGGCAGGGGGCGGGAGATACGCAGTATTTT. It encodes CASSRQGAGDTQYF.

The table lists this clone with a few counts. This sequence joins TRBV5-1 and TRBJ2-5; tentatively, D is TRBD1 (6 bases). V was shortened by 4 bases and J by 4 bases, with 14 bases between the two germline ends. CDR1 and CDR2 (germline): SGHRS, YFSETQ. There are 14 residues in the CDR3. The DNA for the CDR3 is TGCGCCAGCAGCACCCAAACAGGGCGAGAGACCCAGTACTTC. Its translation is CASSTQTGRETQYF.

This clone was seen more than once but under ten times. The chain has TRBV2 and TRBJ1-5, with 8 bases fitting TRBD1. After removal of 3 bases from V and 7 bases from J, the junction contained 11 bases not matched to a gene. The CDR3 has 16 residues. Germline V CDR1 and CDR2: SNHLY, FYNNEI. CDR3 protein: CASSDPPGGGLQPQHF. The CDR3 DNA reads TGTGCCAGCAGTGACCCGCCAGGGGGCGGTTTACAGCCCCAGCATTTT.

This sequence joins TRBV7-7 and TRBJ2-3, with 10 bases lining up with TRBD1. The germline CDR1 and CDR2 sequences are SSHAT and FNYEAQ (reference sequence). CDR3 size: 16 residues. With V trimmed by 5 bases and J by 0 bases, 5 bases remained unmatched. In DNA, the CDR3 is TGTGCCAGCAGCGCCCGACAGGGGGCGAGCACAGATACGCAGTATTTT. This encodes CASSARQGASTDTQYF.

The chain employs TRBV27 and TRBJ2-2; maybe TRBD1 (5 bases). This CDR3 comprises 12 residues. With 6 bases removed from V and 6 bases from J, the gap between germline ends came to 8 bases. Germline V gene sequence: CDR1 MNHEY, CDR2 SMNVEV (reference sequence). CDR3 sequence: CASSDSSGELFF. In DNA, the CDR3 is TGTGCCAGCAGCGACAGCTCCGGGGAGCTGTTTTTT.

The chain carries TRBV4-3 and TRBJ2-1; TRBD2 might be the D (6 bases). CDR3 length: 15 amino acids. Germline V CDR1 and CDR2: LGHNA, YSLEER. Trimming took off 1 base at V and 10 bases at J, with 17 bases between the two ends. The CDR3 loop is CASSQGLVAGEEQFF. CDR3 nucleotide sequence: TGCGCCAGCAGCCAAGGACTAGTGGCGGGTGAGGAGCAGTTCTTC.

This chain connects TRBV19 to TRBJ1-2; 7 bases match TRBD1. V lost 4 bases to trimming and J lost 4 bases; unmatched junction nucleotides: 9. Looked up from germline, CDR1 is LNHDA and CDR2 is SQIVND (reference sequence). The CDR3 extends over 15 amino acids. The CDR3 DNA sequence: TGTGCCAGTAGTAAACCGTCCGGGACAGCCTATGGCTACACCTTC. This translates into CASSKPSGTAYGYTF.

This clone showed up just once. The CDR3 sequence: CSVEVGAGGIQETQYF. The CDR3 nucleotides read TGCAGCGTTGAAGTCGGAGCAGGGGGGATCCAAGAGACCCAGTACTTC. V gene TRBV29-1 combines with J gene TRBJ2-5, with D possibly being TRBD1 (7 bases). The germline V and J ends were trimmed by 1 base and 1 base, with 16 bases remaining between them. This CDR3 region has 16 residues. CDR1 SQVTM and CDR2 ANQGSEA come from the germline V gene.

This chain joins TRBV5-4 and TRBJ1-2; weak D call: TRBD1 (5 bases). In germline, CDR1 is SGHNT, CDR2 YYREEE (reference sequence). V was clipped by 1 base and J by 5 bases, with 9 bases between them. The CDR3 spans 13 residues. CDR3 in amino acids: CASSLRRGYGYTF. The CDR3, as DNA: TGTGCCAGCAGCTTGAGGAGGGGATATGGCTACACCTTC.

V and J are TRBV30 and TRBJ2-7; TRBD2 agrees at 9 bases. V lost 2 bases and J lost 3; bases outside the gene matches: 5. The V gene's germline CDR1 is GTSNPN and CDR2 SVGIG (reference sequence). There are 14 residues in the CDR3. CDR3 bases: TGTGCCTGGAGTAGACTAGCGGCATTCTACGAGCAGTACTTC. It yields the protein CAWSRLAAFYEQYF.

The genes are TRBV13 and TRBJ2-3; 9 bases match TRBD2. The germline gives CDR1 PRHDT, CDR2 FYEKMQ (reference sequence). CDR3 length: 15 residues. Trimming at V came to 4 bases and at J to 0 bases, leaving 2 bases not matched to a gene. Written as DNA, the CDR3 is TGTGCCAGCAGCTCCAGCGGGGGGAGCACAGATACGCAGTATTTT. Protein sequence: CASSSSGGSTDTQYF.

This CDR3 reads CASSLPGSYEQYF. The CDR3 DNA follows: TGTGCCAGCAGCTTACCCGGCTCCTACGAGCAGTACTTC. The chain combines TRBV11-2 with TRBJ2-7, with no clear D. Germline V gene sequence: CDR1 SGHAT, CDR2 FQNNGV. The ends were cut back, 2 bases at V and 0 bases at J, with 5 bases in the middle. The CDR3 consists of 13 residues.

This clone has a single count. V usage is TRBV5-1 and J usage is TRBJ1-1; a weak D match, TRBD1 (5 bases). The CDR3 totals 14 residues. CDR1 SGHRS and CDR2 YFSETQ come from the germline V gene. Trimming took off 4 bases at V and 2 bases at J, with 12 bases between the two ends. CDR3 sequence: CASSQDSRNTEAFF. In nucleotides, the CDR3 is TGCGCCAGCAGCCAAGACAGCAGAAACACTGAAGCTTTCTTT.

The chain combines TRBV5-5 with TRBJ2-1; tentatively, D is TRBD2 (5 bases). The CDR3 totals 14 residues. From germline, CDR1 is SGHKS and CDR2 YYEKEE (reference sequence). V was shortened by 0 bases and J by 10 bases, with 14 bases between the two germline ends. For the CDR3, the DNA is TGTGCCAGCAGCTTGGGTCTACGGGGTGGGGAGCAGTTCTTC. It codes for CASSLGLRGGEQFF.

The rearrangement joins TRBV11-2 to TRBJ2-7, with 11 bases identical to TRBD2. The CDR3 contains 16 residues. Per germline, CDR1 SGHAT and CDR2 FQNNGV. V was pared by 2 bases and J by 6 bases, with 9 bases of the junction left unmatched. The CDR3 spells CASSLWLAGGPSEQYF. The CDR3 DNA reads TGTGCCAGCAGCTTATGGTTAGCGGGAGGGCCTTCCGAGCAGTACTTC. The entire variable domain, with the rest obtained from reference TRBV11-2 and TRBJ2-7, is as follows: EAGVAQSPRYKIIEKRQSVAFWCNPISGHATLYWYQQILGQGPKLLIQFQNNGVVDDSQLPKDRFSAERLKGVDSTLKIQPAKLEDSAVYLCASSLWLAGGPSEQYFGPGTRLTVT.

The genes are TRBV25-1 and TRBJ1-4, with 11 positions matching TRBD1. V was clipped by 4 bases and J by 7 bases; unmatched bases: 5. The germline CDR1 and CDR2 sequences are MGHDK and SYGVNS. The CDR3 is 15 residues long. The CDR3 sequence: CASSGHGTGGEKLFF. CDR3 sequence (DNA): TGTGCCAGCAGTGGGCACGGGACAGGGGGTGAAAAACTGTTTTTT.

The chain joins TRBV4-1 to TRBJ2-1; tentatively, D is TRBD2 (7 bases). V was pared by 5 bases and J by 2 bases, with 13 bases between. The CDR3 is 15 residues long. The germline gives CDR1 MGHRA, CDR2 YSYEKL. Here the CDR3 reads CASSSPGGTYNEQFF. CDR3 sequence (DNA): TGCGCCAGCAGCTCTCCGGGGGGCACCTACAATGAGCAGTTCTTC.

The chain uses TRBV5-6 and TRBJ2-6; the match to TRBD2 covers 7 bases. The CDR3 has 15 amino acids. Trimming took 2 bases from V and 4 from J; bases not matched to a gene: 3. Per the germline V gene, CDR1 is SGHDT and CDR2 is YYEEEE. This CDR3 reads CASSLRLAGANVLTF. The CDR3 DNA sequence: TGTGCCAGCAGCTTAAGACTAGCCGGGGCCAACGTCCTGACTTTC.

The chain combines TRBV2 with TRBJ1-2, with 9 nucleotides matching TRBD1. This CDR3 is built from 13 residues. CDR1 and CDR2 from the germline V gene are SNHLY and FYNNEI. Trimming at V came to 3 bases and at J to 7 bases, leaving 3 bases not matched to a gene. The CDR3 region is CASSDGQGFGYTF. The CDR3 nucleotides read TGTGCCAGCAGTGATGGACAGGGGTTTGGCTACACCTTC.

The chain combines TRBV19 with TRBJ1-3, with D maybe TRBD1 (6 bases). Deletions cut 6 bases from V and 0 bases from J, with 12 bases between. This CDR3 has 15 residues. Germline CDR1 is LNHDA and CDR2 is SQIVND (reference sequence). Written as DNA, the CDR3 is TGTGCCAGTAGCCCGGGACATAGCTCTGGAAACACCATATATTTT. Protein sequence: CASSPGHSSGNTIYF.

This clone has just one count. The V call is TRBV5-1, the J call TRBJ2-7, with a tentative D call TRBD1 (6 bases). CDR3 length equals 15 residues. CDR1 and CDR2 (germline): SGHRS, YFSETQ. Trimming shortened V by 1 base and J by 2 bases, and 13 bases separated the two germline ends. CDR3 bases: TGCGCCAGCAGCTTGTCTATCGGGACAACCTACGAGCAGTACTTC. Its protein product is CASSLSIGTTYEQYF. Drawing the rest from reference TRBV5-1 and TRBJ2-7, the complete variable domain is KAGVTQTPRYLIKTRGQQVTLSCSPISGHRSVSWYQQTPGQGLQFLFEYFSETQRNKGNFPGRFSGRQFSNSRSEMNVSTLELGDSALYLCASSLSIGTTYEQYFGPGTRLTVT.

The V call is TRBV13, the J call TRBJ1-1; 8 bases map to TRBD1. The CDR3 is 15 amino acids. V trimming: 4 bases; J trimming: 3 bases; junction bases outside the gene matches: 7. From germline, CDR1 is PRHDT and CDR2 FYEKMQ (reference sequence). The CDR3 reads CASSSDRVKDTEAFF. The CDR3 DNA reads TGTGCCAGCAGCTCGGACAGGGTTAAGGACACTGAAGCTTTCTTT.

This sequence joins TRBV19 and TRBJ2-7, with TRBD1 matching over 9 bases. The V gene's germline CDR1 is LNHDA and CDR2 SQIVND (reference sequence). The CDR3 runs to 16 residues. Unmatched junction bases numbered 6, after V lost 1 base and J lost 2 bases. CDR3 amino acids: CASSIGSGTGTYEQYF. CDR3 nucleotides: TGTGCCAGTAGTATAGGATCCGGGACAGGGACCTACGAGCAGTACTTC.